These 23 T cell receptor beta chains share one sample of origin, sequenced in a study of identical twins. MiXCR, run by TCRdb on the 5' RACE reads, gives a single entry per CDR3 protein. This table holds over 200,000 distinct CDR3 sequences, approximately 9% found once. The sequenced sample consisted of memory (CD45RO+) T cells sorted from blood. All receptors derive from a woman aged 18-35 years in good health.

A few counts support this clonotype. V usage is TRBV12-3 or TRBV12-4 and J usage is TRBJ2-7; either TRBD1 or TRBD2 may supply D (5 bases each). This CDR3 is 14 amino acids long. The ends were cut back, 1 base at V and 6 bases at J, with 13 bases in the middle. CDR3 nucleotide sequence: TGTGCCAGCAGTTTAGGGGGCCCCGGGGCCGAGCAGTACTTC. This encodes CASSLGGPGAEQYF.

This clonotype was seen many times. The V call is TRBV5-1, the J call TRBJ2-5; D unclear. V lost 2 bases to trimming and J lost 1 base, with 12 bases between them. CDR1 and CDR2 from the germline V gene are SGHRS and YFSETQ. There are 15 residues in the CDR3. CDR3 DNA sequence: TGCGCCAGCAGCTTCGGGTCACGTACCCAAGAGACCCAGTACTTC. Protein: CASSFGSRTQETQYF.

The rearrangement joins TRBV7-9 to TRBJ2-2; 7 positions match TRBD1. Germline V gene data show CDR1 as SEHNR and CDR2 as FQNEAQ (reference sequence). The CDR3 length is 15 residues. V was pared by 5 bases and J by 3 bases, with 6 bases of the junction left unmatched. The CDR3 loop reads CASSIVTGDTGELFF. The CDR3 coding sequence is TGTGCCAGCAGCATCGTTACAGGGGACACCGGGGAGCTGTTTTTT.

CDR3 sequence (DNA): TGTGCCAGCAGTTACGGGGCGACAGGATATGGCTACACCTTC. Protein sequence: CASSYGATGYGYTF. The chain couples TRBV6-5 to TRBJ1-2; TRBD1 is a possible D gene (6 bases). The CDR3 extends over 14 amino acids. Germline V CDR1 and CDR2: MNHEY, SVGAGI. V was pared by 2 bases and J by 5 bases, with 12 bases between.

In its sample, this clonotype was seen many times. The CDR3 protein is CASSEGQGLSGYTF. The CDR3 DNA reads as TGCGCCAGCAGCGAGGGACAGGGTCTAAGTGGCTACACCTTC. The chain uses TRBV5-1 and TRBJ1-2; 9 nucleotides agree with TRBD1. CDR1 and CDR2 from the germline V gene are SGHRS and YFSETQ. CDR3 length equals 14 residues. V was clipped by 4 bases and J by 7 bases; unmatched bases: 8.

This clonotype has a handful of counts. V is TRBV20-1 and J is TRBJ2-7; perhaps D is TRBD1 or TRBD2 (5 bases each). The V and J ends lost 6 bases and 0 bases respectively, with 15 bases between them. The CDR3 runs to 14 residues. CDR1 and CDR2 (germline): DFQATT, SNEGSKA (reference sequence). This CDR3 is CSAVRGDDSYEQYF. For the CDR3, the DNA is TGCAGTGCGGTTAGAGGGGACGACTCCTACGAGCAGTACTTC.

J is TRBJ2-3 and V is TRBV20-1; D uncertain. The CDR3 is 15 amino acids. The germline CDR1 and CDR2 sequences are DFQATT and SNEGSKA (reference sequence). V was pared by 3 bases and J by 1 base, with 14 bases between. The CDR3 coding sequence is TGCAGTGCTAGTAACCCTGTCACGGGCACAGATACGCAGTATTTT. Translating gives CSASNPVTGTDTQYF.

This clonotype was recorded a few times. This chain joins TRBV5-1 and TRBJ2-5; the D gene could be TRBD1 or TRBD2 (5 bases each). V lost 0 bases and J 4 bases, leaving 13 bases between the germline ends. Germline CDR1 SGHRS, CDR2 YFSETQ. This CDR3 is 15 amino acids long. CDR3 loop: CASSLGGTLGETQYF. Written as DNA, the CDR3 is TGCGCCAGCAGCTTGGGAGGGACCCTGGGAGAGACCCAGTACTTC.

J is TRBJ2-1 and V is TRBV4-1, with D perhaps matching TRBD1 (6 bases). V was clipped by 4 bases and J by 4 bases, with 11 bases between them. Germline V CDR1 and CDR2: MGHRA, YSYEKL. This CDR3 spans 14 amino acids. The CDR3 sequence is CASSLGQFYNEQFF. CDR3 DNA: TGCGCCAGCAGCCTTGGACAGTTTTACAATGAGCAGTTCTTC.

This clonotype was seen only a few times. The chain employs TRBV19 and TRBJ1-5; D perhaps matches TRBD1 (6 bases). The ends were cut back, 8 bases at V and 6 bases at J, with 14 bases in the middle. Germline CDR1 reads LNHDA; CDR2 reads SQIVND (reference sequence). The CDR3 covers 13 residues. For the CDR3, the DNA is TGTGCCAGTCGAGGACAGTTGGGTCAGCCCCAGCATTTT. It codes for CASRGQLGQPQHF.

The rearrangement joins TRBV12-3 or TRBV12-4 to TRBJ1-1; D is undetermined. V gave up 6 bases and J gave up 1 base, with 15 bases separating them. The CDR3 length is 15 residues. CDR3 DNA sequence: TGTGCCAGCAGAAACGTAAGAGCCCAGAACACTGAAGCTTTCTTT. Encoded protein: CASRNVRAQNTEAFF.

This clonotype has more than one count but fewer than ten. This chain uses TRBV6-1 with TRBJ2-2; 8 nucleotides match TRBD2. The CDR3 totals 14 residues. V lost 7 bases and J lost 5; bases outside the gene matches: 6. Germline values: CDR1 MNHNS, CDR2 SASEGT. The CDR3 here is CASKAGVVTGELFF. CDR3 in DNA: TGTGCCAGCAAAGCGGGAGTAGTGACCGGGGAGCTGTTTTTT.

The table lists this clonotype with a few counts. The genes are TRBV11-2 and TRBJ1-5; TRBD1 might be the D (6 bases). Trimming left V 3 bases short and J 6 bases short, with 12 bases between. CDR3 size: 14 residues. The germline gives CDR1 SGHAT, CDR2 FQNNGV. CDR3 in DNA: TGTGCCAGCAGCTTTTTAGGGGGAGTTCAGCCCCAGCATTTT. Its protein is CASSFLGGVQPQHF.

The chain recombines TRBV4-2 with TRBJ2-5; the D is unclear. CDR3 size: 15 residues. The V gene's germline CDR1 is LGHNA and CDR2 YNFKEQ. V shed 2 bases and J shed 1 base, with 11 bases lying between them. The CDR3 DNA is TGTGCCAGCAGCCAACAAAGGCCCGTCCAAGAGACCCAGTACTTC. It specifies CASSQQRPVQETQYF.

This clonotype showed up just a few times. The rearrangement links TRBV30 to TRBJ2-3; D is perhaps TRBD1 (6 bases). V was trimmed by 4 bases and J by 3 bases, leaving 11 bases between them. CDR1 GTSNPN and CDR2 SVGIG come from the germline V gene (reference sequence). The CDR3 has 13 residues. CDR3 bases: TGTGCCTGGAATAAGCAGGGGACAGATACGCAGTATTTT. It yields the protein CAWNKQGTDTQYF.

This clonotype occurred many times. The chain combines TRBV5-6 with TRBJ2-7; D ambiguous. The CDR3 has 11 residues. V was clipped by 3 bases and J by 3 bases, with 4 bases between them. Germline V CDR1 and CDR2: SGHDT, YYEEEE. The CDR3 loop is CASSSFYEQYF. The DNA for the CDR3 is TGTGCCAGCAGCTCCTTCTACGAGCAGTACTTC.

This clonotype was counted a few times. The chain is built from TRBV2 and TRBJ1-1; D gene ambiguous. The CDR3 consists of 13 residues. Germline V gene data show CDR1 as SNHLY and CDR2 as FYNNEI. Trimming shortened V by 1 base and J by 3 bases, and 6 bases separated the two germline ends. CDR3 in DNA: TGTGCCAGCAGTGAAGAACGGTACACTGAAGCTTTCTTT. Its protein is CASSEERYTEAFF.

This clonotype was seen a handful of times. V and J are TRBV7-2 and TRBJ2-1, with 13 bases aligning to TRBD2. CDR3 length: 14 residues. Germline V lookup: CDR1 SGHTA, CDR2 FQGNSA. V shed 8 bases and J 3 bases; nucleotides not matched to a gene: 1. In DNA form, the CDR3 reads TGTGCCAGCGGGACTAGCGGGAACTACAATGAGCAGTTCTTC. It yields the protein CASGTSGNYNEQFF.

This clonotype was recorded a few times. Here the CDR3 DNA reads TGCAGTGCACGCAGACCCCCCGGACAGGGAAACACTGAAGCTTTCTTT. Translation gives CSARRPPGQGNTEAFF. This chain joins TRBV20-1 and TRBJ1-1; 8 bases are shared with TRBD1. The CDR3 covers 16 residues. J gave up 2 bases and V 6 bases, and 14 bases lay outside the gene matches. Germline V gives CDR1 DFQATT, CDR2 SNEGSKA (reference sequence).

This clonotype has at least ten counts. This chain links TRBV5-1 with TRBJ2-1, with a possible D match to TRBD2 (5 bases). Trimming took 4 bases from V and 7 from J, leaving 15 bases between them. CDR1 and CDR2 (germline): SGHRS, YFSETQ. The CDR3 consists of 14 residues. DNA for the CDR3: TGCGCCAGCAGCGAGCAACCTACGGGGAATGAGCAGTTCTTC. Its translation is CASSEQPTGNEQFF.

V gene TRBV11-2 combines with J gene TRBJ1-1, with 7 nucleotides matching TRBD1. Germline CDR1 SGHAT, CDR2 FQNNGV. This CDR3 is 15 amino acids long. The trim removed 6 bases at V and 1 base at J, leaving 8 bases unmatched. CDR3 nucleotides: TGTGCCAGCAGTGGGCAGGGGGTTCCGAACACTGAAGCTTTCTTT. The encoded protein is CASSGQGVPNTEAFF.

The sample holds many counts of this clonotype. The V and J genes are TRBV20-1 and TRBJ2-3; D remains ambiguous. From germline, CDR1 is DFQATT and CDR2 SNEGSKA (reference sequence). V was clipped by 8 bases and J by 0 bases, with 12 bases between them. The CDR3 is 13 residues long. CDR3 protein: CSPDPRSTDTQYF. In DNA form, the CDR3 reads TGCAGTCCCGATCCGAGGAGCACAGATACGCAGTATTTT.

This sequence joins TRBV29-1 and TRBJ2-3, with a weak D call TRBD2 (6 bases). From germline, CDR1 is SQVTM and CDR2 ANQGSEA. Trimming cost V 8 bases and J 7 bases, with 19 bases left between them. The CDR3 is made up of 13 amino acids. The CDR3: CSSDPGAVNTQYF. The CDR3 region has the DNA TGCAGCAGTGACCCGGGAGCCGTAAATACGCAGTATTTT.